This paragraph reports one T cell receptor (beta chain). TCRdb reanalysed the 5' RACE reads using MiXCR and keeps one entry per CDR3 protein. The data hold fewer than 650,000 distinct CDR3 sequences, with around a fifth observed a single time. This entry is derived from a study of T cells after yellow fever vaccination. Study-level information: When fractions had low cell numbers, they were prepared with SMART-Seq v4 Ultra Low Input.

V was clipped by 3 bases and J by 1 base, with 14 bases between them. The CDR3 length is 16 residues. Germline V CDR1 and CDR2: MGHRA, YSYEKL. The sequenced sample was PBMCs, obtained roughly 20 days after the first yellow fever vaccination. The receptor comes from a man between 18 and 35 years old who received the YFV17D yellow fever vaccine. The rearrangement uses TRBV4-1 and TRBJ2-3; D possibly corresponds to TRBD2 (5 bases). CDR3 region: CASSQDTRWCTDTQYF. The DNA for the CDR3 is TGCGCCAGCAGCCAGGATACTAGATGGTGCACAGATACGCAGTATTTT.